This T cell receptor (beta chain) was recovered during a study of T cell responses to AZD1222 COVID-19 vaccine. Germline trimming cut 4 bases from V and 6 bases from J; bases unmatched to any gene: 9. Germline CDR1 reads SGHRS; CDR2 reads YFSETQ. The CDR3 loop spans 15 amino acids. General study findings and limits: Nearly half of the spike-specific TCRs reportedly recognize variant regions that carry no mutations. Two doses of AZD1222 preceded a rise in Spike-specific TCR breadth and depth.

Points on this clone: Its antigen is currently unknown.

The protocol was immunoSEQ multiplex PCR, while the TCRdb copy is restricted to in-frame clones and leaves out a portion. The sample lists 89,000 or so clones; around 93% were seen once. Material: peripheral blood, obtained 28 days after the second AZD1222 dose. This sequence was found in an adult who received the AZD1222 COVID-19 vaccine. The V and J genes are TRBV5-1 and TRBJ1-4, with TRBD1 identical over 7 bases. This CDR3 reads CASSDSGGLDEKLFF. CDR3 bases: TGCGCCAGCAGCGACTCAGGGGGTCTTGATGAAAAACTGTTTTTT.